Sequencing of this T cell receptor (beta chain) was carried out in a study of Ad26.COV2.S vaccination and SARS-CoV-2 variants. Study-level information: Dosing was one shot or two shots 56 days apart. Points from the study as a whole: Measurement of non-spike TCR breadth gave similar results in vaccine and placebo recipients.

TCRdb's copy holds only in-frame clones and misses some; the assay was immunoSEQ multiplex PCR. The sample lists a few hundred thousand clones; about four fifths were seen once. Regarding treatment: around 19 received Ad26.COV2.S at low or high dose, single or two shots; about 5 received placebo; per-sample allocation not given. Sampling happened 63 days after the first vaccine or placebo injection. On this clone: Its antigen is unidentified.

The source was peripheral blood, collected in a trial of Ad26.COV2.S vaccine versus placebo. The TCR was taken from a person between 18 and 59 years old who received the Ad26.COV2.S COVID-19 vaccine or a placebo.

The CDR3 loop reads CASSLHLVEQFF. DNA of the CDR3: TGTGCCAGCTCACTACATTTGGTTGAGCAGTTCTTC. The gene calls are TRBV18 and TRBJ2-1; D is unclear. Trimming stripped 4 bases from V and 9 bases from J, with 10 bases between. The CDR3 loop spans 12 amino acids. Germline V gives CDR1 KGHSH, CDR2 LQKENI.